This TCR beta chain came from a study of PD-L1 blockade in urothelial cancer. Clones were read by immunoSEQ multiplex PCR, and TCRdb kept only the in-frame ones, dropping some. Here the sample spans 50,000 to 60,000 clones, about 86% being singletons. This clone was detected only once. V was pared by 0 bases and J by 3 bases, with 7 bases of the junction left unmatched. This CDR3 has 16 residues. Germline CDR1 is SGDLS and CDR2 is YYNGEE. This specimen was PBMCs, taken around atezolizumab (anti-PD-L1) treatment. The TCR was taken from a man aged 45-65 years with urothelial cancer. The rearrangement links TRBV9 to TRBJ2-5, with 8 bases that match TRBD1. CDR3 in DNA: TGTGCCAGCAGCGTAGATACAGGGGGTCTCGAAGAGACCCAGTACTTC. It encodes CASSVDTGGLEETQYF.